The rows below give T cell receptor beta chains drawn from one sample of a study of OX40 agonist ivuxolimab in advanced cancers. The assay was immunoSEQ multiplex PCR, and TCRdb's table has in-frame clones only and misses some. Here the sample spans 70,000 to 90,000 clones, roughly 80% being singletons. This specimen was CD4+ or CD8+ T cells sorted from blood, taken in a trial of the OX40 agonist ivuxolimab. The receptor source for this set is an adult with an advanced solid tumor such as melanoma, head and neck, liver or kidney cancer. CDR3s leave out the opening cysteine and the closing phenylalanine or tryptophan. Fields, in order: V gene, D gene, J gene, CDR3 protein. D genes are given only for firm matches.

TRBV11-2	.	TRBJ2-5	ASSFWASQETQY
TRBV10-3	TRBD1	TRBJ2-3	AIAGTGVRTDTQY
TRBV4-1	.	TRBJ1-4	ASSQDGGRFNEKLF
TRBV5-5	.	TRBJ1-5	ASSVTGGYSNQPQH
TRBV7-8	.	TRBJ1-2	ASSFDSADGYT
TRBV6-5	.	TRBJ1-2	ASSYSKASYGYT
TRBV18	.	TRBJ2-7	ASSPTPQGTYEQY
TRBV5-1	.	TRBJ1-4	ASSLHNVESNEKLF
TRBV2	TRBD1	TRBJ2-2	ASSEAGTGGPGELF
TRBV4-1	.	.	ASSQDIRRQSSYEQY
TRBV5-5	.	TRBJ2-2	ASSLPKATGELF
TRBV9	.	TRBJ1-1	ASSSPMDTEAF
TRBV9	.	TRBJ2-3	ASSANQDTQY
TRBV7-9	TRBD1	TRBJ1-1	ASSLRQGAYTEAF
TRBV18	TRBD1	TRBJ2-7	ASSPPGTGGHIGLYEQY
TRBV29-1	TRBD1	TRBJ1-1	SFRTGGTEAF
TRBV7-9	.	TRBJ2-3	ASSLLGDSADTQY
TRBV25-1	.	TRBJ2-1	ASSEYRSGTPGYNEQF
TRBV7-8	.	TRBJ1-1	ASSLMDTEAF
TRBV5-1	TRBD1	TRBJ1-2	ASSMEGATYGYT
TRBV5-4	.	TRBJ2-3	ASSNSTDTQY
TRBV2	.	TRBJ2-6	ASSGEALSGANVLT
TRBV7-3	TRBD2	TRBJ2-1	ASSFGSSGRNEQF
TRBV27	.	TRBJ2-1	AASQGSSYNEQF
TRBV28	.	TRBJ2-7	ASNPGGGIGAEQY
TRBV5-1	TRBD1	TRBJ1-1	ASSLAGDSRNTEAF
TRBV10-3	TRBD1	TRBJ2-7	AISGDSDRVVDEQY
TRBV5-1	TRBD2	TRBJ2-5	ASSLGTSGEQETQY
TRBV5-4	.	TRBJ1-3	ASSLGTGIGNTIY
TRBV5-1	.	TRBJ1-4	ASSLQVDEKLF
TRBV7-6	.	TRBJ2-3	ASSPGQTGWGMDTQY
TRBV7-2	.	TRBJ2-5	ASSQGWETQY
TRBV9	TRBD2	TRBJ2-2	ASSERAGGPAGELF
TRBV14	.	TRBJ2-2	ASSQGGYGGELF
TRBV29-1	TRBD1	TRBJ1-1	SVTDRGRSTEAF
TRBV19	.	TRBJ1-1	ASSIQGTEAF
TRBV7-2	TRBD2	TRBJ2-1	ASSRAGGLNEQF
TRBV25-1	.	TRBJ2-2	ASSEFGANTGELF
TRBV6-5	.	TRBJ1-1	ASSYNRNTEAF
TRBV6-5	TRBD1	TRBJ2-7	ASRPGQGFNEQY
TRBV7-9	.	TRBJ2-2	ASSHEENTGELF
TRBV6-5	.	TRBJ1-5	ASSEDLVKGQPQH
TRBV9	.	TRBJ2-5	ASSPRQELWETQY
TRBV27	.	TRBJ2-1	ASSDWGPYNEQF
TRBV5-4	TRBD1	TRBJ1-2	ASSAGDRGLDYGYT
TRBV7-2	.	TRBJ2-3	ASSFWAGIASTDTQY
TRBV11-1	TRBD1	TRBJ2-1	ASSFWQARGLNEQF
TRBV28	.	TRBJ1-1	ASISGRVEAF
TRBV19	.	TRBJ2-1	ASSGPGENEQF
TRBV7-8	TRBD1	TRBJ1-1	ASSNPYRGRTEAF
TRBV6-6	.	TRBJ1-6	ASSIRLQDSPLH
TRBV5-4	.	TRBJ2-5	ASSLVAVEGTQY
TRBV5-1	.	TRBJ2-1	ASSPQAEPYNEQF
TRBV15	TRBD1	TRBJ1-4	ATSRDRGAEKLF